The 21 T cell receptor beta chains reported below all come from one sample, sequenced in a study of T-cell reconstitution after alpha-beta-depleted transplantation in children. Preparation of the TCRbeta library used unique molecular identifiers. TCRdb processed the PCR reads anew with MiXCR; each CDR3 protein has one entry. Among roughly 100,000 distinct CDR3 sequences listed, roughly 7.7% were seen once. The material was PBMCs from the stem cell graft donor, obtained from the stem cell graft. Every receptor here comes from a human donor who donated a stem cell graft to a child with congenital amegakaryocytic thrombocytopenia.

This clonotype was recorded many times. The chain has TRBV7-3 and TRBJ2-1; D is ambiguous. V lost 0 bases, J lost 4 bases, and 4 bases lay in between. Germline lookup yields CDR1 SGHTA and CDR2 FQGTGA. CDR3 length: 13 amino acids. The CDR3 sequence: CASSLTDYNEQFF. CDR3 nucleotide sequence: TGTGCCAGCAGCTTAACGGATTACAATGAGCAGTTCTTC. The whole variable domain, remainder taken from reference TRBV7-3 and TRBJ2-1, is GAGVSQTPSNKVTEKGKYVELRCDPISGHTALYWYRQSLGQGPEFLIYFQGTGAADDSGLPNDRFFAVRPEGSVSTLKIQRTERGDSAVYLCASSLTDYNEQFFGPGTRLTVL.

This clonotype was observed at least ten times. The V and J genes are TRBV15 and TRBJ1-4; D is unresolved. Germline values: CDR1 LNHNV, CDR2 YYDKDF (reference sequence). CDR3 length: 13 amino acids. Trimming left V 0 bases short and J 8 bases short, with 7 bases between. The CDR3: CATSRDHMEKLFF. Written as DNA, the CDR3 is TGTGCCACCAGCAGAGATCATATGGAAAAACTGTTTTTT.

This clonotype was counted many times. The rearrangement uses TRBV7-6 and TRBJ2-2; D is ambiguous. The V end was cut by 3 bases, the J end by 3 bases, with 11 bases between. The CDR3 sequence is 15 residues long. Per germline, CDR1 SGHVS and CDR2 FNYEAQ. The CDR3 spells CASSFKIGHTGELFF. The DNA for the CDR3 is TGTGCCAGCAGCTTTAAGATCGGACACACCGGGGAGCTGTTTTTT.

The sample holds many counts of this clonotype. The V gene is TRBV29-1, the J gene TRBJ1-1, with no clear D. This CDR3 has 13 amino acids. Germline assignment: CDR1 SQVTM and CDR2 ANQGSEA. Trimming pared 0 bases from V and 3 bases from J, leaving 8 bases between. In nucleotides, the CDR3 is TGCAGCGTTGAAGAACCTCGGGACACTGAAGCTTTCTTT. Translation: CSVEEPRDTEAFF.

This clonotype showed up many times. The CDR3 DNA is TGCAGTGCTAGCCGGGCCACTAGCGGGGGTATGAGCACAGATACGCAGTATTTT. It translates to CSASRATSGGMSTDTQYF. The chain has TRBV20-1 and TRBJ2-3; 11 positions match TRBD2. The CDR3 is 18 amino acids. Per the germline V gene, CDR1 is DFQATT and CDR2 is SNEGSKA (reference sequence). V lost 3 bases and J lost 0; bases outside the gene matches: 11.

This clonotype has a handful of counts. The V call is TRBV20-1, the J call TRBJ2-1; 7 bases fit TRBD2. This CDR3 is built from 16 residues. V lost 0 bases and J lost 3; bases outside the gene matches: 8. Germline assignment: CDR1 DFQATT and CDR2 SNEGSKA (reference sequence). The CDR3 reads CSAREGAGAHYNEQFF. The CDR3 DNA sequence: TGCAGTGCTAGAGAGGGTGCGGGAGCGCACTACAATGAGCAGTTCTTC.

This clonotype was detected many times. V gene TRBV30 combines with J gene TRBJ2-1; D is undetermined. Between the trimmed V and J ends, which lost 4 bases and 2 bases, there was a span of 6 bases. Germline values: CDR1 GTSNPN, CDR2 SVGIG (reference sequence). The length of the CDR3 is 12 residues. CDR3 sequence: CAWNRAYNEQFF. The CDR3 nucleotides read TGTGCCTGGAATAGGGCCTACAATGAGCAGTTCTTC.

At least ten counts were recorded for this clonotype. The chain is built from TRBV7-9 and TRBJ1-2; no clear D. Per germline, CDR1 SEHNR and CDR2 FQNEAQ (reference sequence). The V and J ends lost 2 bases and 0 bases respectively, with 10 bases between them. The CDR3 runs to 15 residues. The CDR3 is CASSLSGAPNYGYTF. CDR3 nucleotide sequence: TGTGCCAGCAGCTTATCCGGAGCTCCTAACTATGGCTACACCTTC.

Worth noting for this clonotype: A much bigger clone sits one base away, suggesting this may be a read error. The chain uses TRBV5-1 and TRBJ2-3; 8 bases are a match to TRBD2. In germline, CDR1 is SGHRS, CDR2 YFSETQ. The CDR3 runs to 15 residues. The CDR3 protein is CASSLVAGSTDTRYF. For the CDR3, the DNA is TGCGCCAGCAGCTTGGTAGCGGGGAGCACAGATACGCGGTATTTT.

This clonotype was seen at least ten times. This chain connects TRBV11-2 to TRBJ2-5, with 7 bases aligning to TRBD2. With 10 bases clipped from V and 2 bases from J, the junction kept 7 bases outside the gene matches. Germline values: CDR1 SGHAT, CDR2 FQNNGV. The CDR3 extends over 13 amino acids. The CDR3 loop is CATSLAGQETQYF. Written as DNA, the CDR3 is TGTGCCACGTCATTAGCGGGTCAAGAGACCCAGTACTTC.

In its sample, this clonotype was seen many times. The rearrangement links TRBV5-1 to TRBJ2-6; D gene unclear. With 3 bases removed from V and 2 bases from J, the gap between germline ends came to 6 bases. This CDR3 has 14 amino acids. CDR1 SGHRS and CDR2 YFSETQ come from the germline V gene. The chain's CDR3 is CASSWGTGANVLTF. For the CDR3, the DNA is TGCGCCAGCAGCTGGGGAACTGGGGCCAACGTCCTGACTTTC.

This clonotype was found many times. The genes are TRBV5-5 and TRBJ2-1; 7 positions agree with TRBD2. Germline V gene sequence: CDR1 SGHKS, CDR2 YYEKEE (reference sequence). Unmatched junction bases numbered 17, after V lost 5 bases and J lost 9 bases. The CDR3 length is 16 residues. The CDR3 sequence is CASSPTGTTPGAEQFF. DNA of the CDR3: TGTGCCAGCAGTCCGACCGGGACTACCCCGGGCGCTGAGCAGTTCTTC.

This clonotype was recorded many times. The genes are TRBV12-3 or TRBV12-4 and TRBJ1-1; tentatively, D is TRBD1 (5 bases). V lost 7 bases, J lost 6 bases, and 12 bases lay in between. This CDR3 contains 12 residues. Here the CDR3 DNA reads TGTGCCAGCACCACCGGGACGGCTGAAGCTTTCTTT. Amino acids: CASTTGTAEAFF.

This clonotype occurred many times. The gene calls are TRBV5-1 and TRBJ2-2; no clear D gene. CDR3 length: 15 amino acids. Deletions cut 0 bases from V and 6 bases from J, with 12 bases between. Germline V gives CDR1 SGHRS, CDR2 YFSETQ. The CDR3 spells CASSLDSPTAGELFF. CDR3 bases: TGCGCCAGCAGCTTGGATTCCCCAACCGCCGGGGAGCTGTTTTTT.

In this sample, this clonotype turned up many times. The CDR3 DNA reads as TGCGCCAGCACCCCCGTTGGACTGAACACTGAAGCTTTCTTT. Translating gives CASTPVGLNTEAFF. This rearrangement joins TRBV5-1 to TRBJ1-1; no reliable D call. The CDR3 has 14 residues. Trimming took 6 bases from V and 0 from J, leaving 12 bases between them. Per germline, CDR1 SGHRS and CDR2 YFSETQ.

The chain is built from TRBV5-1 and TRBJ2-2; weak D call: TRBD2 (5 bases). Germline loops: CDR1 SGHRS, CDR2 YFSETQ. V gave up 4 bases and J gave up 0 bases, with 7 bases separating them. This CDR3 region has 14 residues. The CDR3 DNA is TGCGCCAGCAGCCCGGAGGCGAACACCGGGGAGCTGTTTTTT. Translating it yields CASSPEANTGELFF.

Many counts were recorded for this clonotype. This chain uses TRBV28 with TRBJ2-7; D is possibly TRBD1 (5 bases). Trimming cost V 1 base and J 1 base, with 11 bases left between them. There are 15 residues in the CDR3. Germline values: CDR1 MDHEN, CDR2 SYDVKM. CDR3 loop: CASSLYAGKSYEQYF. CDR3 DNA: TGTGCCAGCAGTTTATACGCAGGGAAATCCTACGAGCAGTACTTC.

This clonotype was recorded at least ten times. V gene TRBV19 combines with J gene TRBJ2-2; D is unresolved. This CDR3 region has 13 residues. Trimming stripped 6 bases from V and 6 bases from J, with 11 bases between. The V gene's germline CDR1 is LNHDA and CDR2 SQIVND (reference sequence). The CDR3 DNA sequence: TGTGCCAGTAGCATCCGGGCGGCCGGGGAGCTGTTTTTT. This codes for CASSIRAAGELFF.

This clonotype was observed at least ten times. The gene calls are TRBV12-3 or TRBV12-4 and TRBJ2-1; D is uncertain. Trimming removed 6 bases at V and 5 bases at J, with 11 bases between. This CDR3 has 13 amino acids. The CDR3 reads CASSLGSDNEQFF. The CDR3, as DNA: TGTGCCAGCAGCCTCGGGTCCGACAATGAGCAGTTCTTC.

This clonotype was observed many times. V usage is TRBV15 and J usage is TRBJ2-4; the match to TRBD1 covers 7 bases. V shed 6 bases, J shed 6 bases, and the junction held 8 bases outside the gene matches. The CDR3 has 14 amino acids. The V gene's germline CDR1 is LNHNV and CDR2 YYDKDF (reference sequence). The CDR3 nucleotides read TGTGCCACCAGACAGGGGAGTGATGGAAACATTCAGTACTTC. It is translated as CATRQGSDGNIQYF. Complete variable domain (other parts from reference TRBV15 and TRBJ2-4): DAMVIQNPRYQVTQFGKPVTLSCSQTLNHNVMYWYQQKSSQAPKLLFHYYDKDFNNEADTPDNFQSRRPNTSFCFLDIRSPGLGDTAMYLCATRQGSDGNIQYFGAGTRLSVL.

There are many counts of this clonotype. The rearrangement links TRBV6-2 or TRBV6-3 to TRBJ1-2, with TRBD1 identical over 7 bases. J lost 8 bases, V lost 4 bases, and 7 bases had no gene match. The CDR3 extends over 13 amino acids. Germline V gene sequence: CDR1 MNHEY, CDR2 SVGEGT. For the CDR3, the DNA is TGTGCCAGCAGTTTAACAGGGGAGGACGGCTACACCTTC. Amino acid sequence: CASSLTGEDGYTF.